Below are 16 T cell receptor beta chains sequenced from a single sample in a study of beta chain features in type 1 diabetes. Study results and limitations: Shortening that was moderate but significant affected the TCRB CDR3s of Type 1 diabetes patients in all four CD4+ subsets.

No cognate antigen is known for these TCRs. What was sequenced were expressed TCRB transcripts, since all of the isolated RNA had been reverse transcribed. Repertoires were generated with immunoSEQ multiplex PCR, while TCRdb's copy carries only in-frame clones and drops some. The sample has 500,000 to 650,000 clones; about an eighth are singletons. Sequences were obtained from naive CD4+ T cells from blood. Source of these receptors: a man younger than 45 with type 1 diabetes.

This clone turned up a few times. The V gene is TRBV9, the J gene TRBJ1-5; D unresolved. Germline CDR1 SGDLS, CDR2 YYNGEE. This CDR3 is built from 14 residues. The ends were cut back, 4 bases at V and 5 bases at J, with 13 bases in the middle. CDR3 sequence (DNA): TGTGCCAGCAGCTTTTCGGGGTCCGATCAGCCCCAGCATTTT. Its translation: CASSFSGSDQPQHF.

This clone turned up a few times. The chain is built from TRBV18 and TRBJ2-7; 12 bases agree with TRBD2. Germline CDR1 reads KGHSH; CDR2 reads LQKENI. This CDR3 is built from 15 residues. Trimming took 3 bases from V and 2 from J; bases not matched to a gene: 2. The CDR3 sequence: CASSPTSGGTYEQYF. The CDR3 DNA sequence: TGTGCCAGCTCACCGACTAGCGGGGGAACCTACGAGCAGTACTTC.

In regard to this clone: In the same sample, other DNA sequences code for this CDR3. V usage is TRBV6-5 and J usage is TRBJ2-1, with D hard to call. CDR1 and CDR2 (germline): MNHEY, SVGAGI. The CDR3 is 16 amino acids. V lost 0 bases, J lost 0 bases, and 9 bases lay in between. The CDR3, as DNA: TGTGCCAGCAGTTACTCGGGCCCGAGCTCCTACAATGAGCAGTTCTTC. It encodes CASSYSGPSSYNEQFF.

This clone was picked up a small number of times. V gene TRBV29-1 combines with J gene TRBJ1-5; D not resolved. From germline, CDR1 is SQVTM and CDR2 ANQGSEA. Trimming took 4 bases from V and 6 from J, leaving 16 bases between them. The CDR3 loop spans 14 amino acids. CDR3 nucleotide sequence: TGCAGCGTTGGGGATAGGAAGGGTGGTCAGCCCCAGCATTTT. It codes for CSVGDRKGGQPQHF.

The chain links TRBV7-2 to TRBJ1-6, with unresolved D. V lost 1 base to trimming and J lost 8 bases, with 9 bases between them. The CDR3 sequence is 14 residues long. The germline CDR1 and CDR2 sequences are SGHTA and FQGNSA. CDR3 region: CASSLGGVDSPLHF. The CDR3 nucleotides read TGTGCCAGCAGCTTAGGTGGCGTAGATTCACCCCTCCACTTT.

This clone was detected a few times. The V gene is TRBV11-2, the J gene TRBJ2-2; TRBD1 agrees at 7 bases. Germline CDR1 SGHAT, CDR2 FQNNGV. The CDR3 covers 19 residues. V shed 0 bases and J 1 base; nucleotides not matched to a gene: 11. The CDR3 DNA reads as TGTGCCAGCAGCTTAGACCTAGCAGGGGGTCATCGGAACACCGGGGAGCTGTTTTTT. Translating gives CASSLDLAGGHRNTGELFF.

This clone was counted only a few times. The chain recombines TRBV4-2 with TRBJ1-5; TRBD1 matches 9 bases. V was pared by 1 base and J by 7 bases, with 2 bases of the junction left unmatched. CDR1 and CDR2 from the germline V gene are LGHNA and YNFKEQ. This CDR3 contains 14 residues. CDR3 region: CASSQGQGEQPQHF. In DNA form, the CDR3 reads TGTGCCAGCAGCCAAGGACAGGGGGAACAGCCCCAGCATTTT.

About this clone itself: Different DNA sequences within this sample yield the same CDR3. The V gene is TRBV25-1, the J gene TRBJ2-7, with D possibly matching TRBD2 (6 bases). The CDR3 totals 12 residues. V lost 6 bases, J lost 0 bases, and 6 bases lay in between. Germline values: CDR1 MGHDK, CDR2 SYGVNS. The DNA of the CDR3 is TGTGCCAGCAGGGGGGGCTCCTACGAGCAGTACTTC. Translating gives CASRGGSYEQYF.

The chain is built from TRBV7-7 and TRBJ2-1; D may be TRBD1 (6 bases). Trimming shortened V by 0 bases and J by 9 bases, and 18 bases separated the two germline ends. The germline CDR1 and CDR2 sequences are SSHAT and FNYEAQ (reference sequence). The CDR3 loop spans 16 amino acids. The CDR3 coding sequence is TGTGCCAGCAGCTTAGCTGGGTCAGGGGATTATGGTGAGCAGTTCTTC. Translation: CASSLAGSGDYGEQFF. The full variable domain, rest sourced from reference TRBV7-7 and TRBJ2-1, is GAGVSQSPRYKVTKRGQDVTLRCDPISSHATLYWYQQALGQGPEFLTYFNYEAQPDKSGLPSDRFSAERPEGSISTLTIQRTEQRDSAMYRCASSLAGSGDYGEQFFGPGTRLTVL.

V gene TRBV18 combines with J gene TRBJ2-1, with D unresolved. This CDR3 comprises 12 residues. The germline V gene has CDR1 KGHSH and CDR2 LQKENI. V was pared by 0 bases and J by 9 bases, with 6 bases between. This chain's CDR3 is CASSPPAGEQFF. DNA of the CDR3: TGTGCCAGCTCACCACCGGCAGGTGAGCAGTTCTTC.

This clone occurred a few times. V is TRBV28 and J is TRBJ2-5, with 8 bases lining up with TRBD1. The length of the CDR3 is 15 residues. Germline CDR1 MDHEN, CDR2 SYDVKM. J lost 3 bases, V lost 4 bases, and 7 bases had no gene match. CDR3 DNA: TGTGCCAGCAGTTCCGCGGGACAGGAGGAAGAGACCCAGTACTTC. Its protein product is CASSSAGQEEETQYF.

This clone was counted between two and nine times. V and J are TRBV5-6 and TRBJ2-6; maybe TRBD1 (5 bases). Trimming stripped 3 bases from V and 12 bases from J, with 13 bases between. The CDR3 sequence is 13 residues long. Germline V gives CDR1 SGHDT, CDR2 YYEEEE. CDR3 amino acids: CASSSRQSGVLTF. Written as DNA, the CDR3 is TGTGCCAGCAGCTCCAGACAGTCCGGCGTCCTGACTTTC.

V gene TRBV30 combines with J gene TRBJ2-3; D is unresolved. Trimming removed 7 bases at V and 4 bases at J, with 9 bases between. Germline V gives CDR1 GTSNPN, CDR2 SVGIG (reference sequence). The CDR3 consists of 11 residues. The CDR3 spells CAYNLADTQYF. The DNA for the CDR3 is TGTGCCTACAATTTGGCAGATACGCAGTATTTT.

This clone appeared a few times. The chain uses TRBV9 and TRBJ2-3; D unclear. V was pared by 4 bases and J by 4 bases, with 13 bases between. Germline V gene lookup returns CDR1 SGDLS and CDR2 YYNGEE. The CDR3 extends over 14 amino acids. CDR3 bases: TGTGCCAGCAGCCCCCGGACCACGGCAGATACGCAGTATTTT. Translating gives CASSPRTTADTQYF.

This clone was seen a handful of times. The chain recombines TRBV14 with TRBJ2-6; D is possibly TRBD2 (5 bases). The CDR3 is made up of 16 amino acids. Germline-derived CDR1 and CDR2 are SGHDN and FVKESK. Trimming left V 0 bases short and J 2 bases short, with 8 bases between. CDR3 loop: CASSQDRGTGANVLTF. The CDR3 DNA sequence: TGTGCCAGCAGCCAAGATCGGGGAACTGGGGCCAACGTCCTGACTTTC.

A word on this clone: In the same sample, other DNA sequences code for this CDR3. This chain uses TRBV4-1 with TRBJ1-2, with D hard to call. The CDR3 has 12 residues. Trimming cost V 3 bases and J 3 bases, with 5 bases left between them. Germline CDR1 MGHRA, CDR2 YSYEKL. The CDR3 nucleotides are TGCGCCAGCAGCCAGGTGGACTATGGCTACACCTTC. Translation gives CASSQVDYGYTF.